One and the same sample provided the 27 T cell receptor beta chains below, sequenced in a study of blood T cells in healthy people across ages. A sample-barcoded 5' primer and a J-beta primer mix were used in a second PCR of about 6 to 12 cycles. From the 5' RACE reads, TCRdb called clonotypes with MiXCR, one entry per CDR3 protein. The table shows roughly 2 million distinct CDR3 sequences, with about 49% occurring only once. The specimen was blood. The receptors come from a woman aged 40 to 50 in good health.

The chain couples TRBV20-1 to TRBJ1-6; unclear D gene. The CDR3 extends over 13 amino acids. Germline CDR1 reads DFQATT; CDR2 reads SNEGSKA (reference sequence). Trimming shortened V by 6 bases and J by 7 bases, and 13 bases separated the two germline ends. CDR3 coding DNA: TGCAGTGCAGCCGGGTTGGACAATTCACCCCTCCACTTT. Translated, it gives CSAAGLDNSPLHF.

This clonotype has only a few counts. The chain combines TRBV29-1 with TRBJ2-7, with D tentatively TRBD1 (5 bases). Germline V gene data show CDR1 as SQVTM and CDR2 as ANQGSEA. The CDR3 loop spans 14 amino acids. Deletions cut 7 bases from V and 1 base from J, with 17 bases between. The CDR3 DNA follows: TGCAGCGCAGCGATGCCTCAGGGATCCTACGAGCAGTACTTC. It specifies CSAAMPQGSYEQYF.

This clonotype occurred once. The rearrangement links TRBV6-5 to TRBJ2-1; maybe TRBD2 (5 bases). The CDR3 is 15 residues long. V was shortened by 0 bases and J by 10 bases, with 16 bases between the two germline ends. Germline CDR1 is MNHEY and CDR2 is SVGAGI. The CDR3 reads CASSYSRTPVNEQFF. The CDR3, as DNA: TGTGCCAGCAGTTACTCGAGGACTCCCGTAAACGAGCAGTTCTTC.

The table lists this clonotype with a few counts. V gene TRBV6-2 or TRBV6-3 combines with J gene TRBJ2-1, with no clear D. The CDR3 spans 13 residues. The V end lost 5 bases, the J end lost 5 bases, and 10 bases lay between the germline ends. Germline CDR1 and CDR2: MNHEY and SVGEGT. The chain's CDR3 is CASSAGRDNEQFF. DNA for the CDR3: TGTGCCAGCAGTGCCGGACGCGACAATGAGCAGTTCTTC.

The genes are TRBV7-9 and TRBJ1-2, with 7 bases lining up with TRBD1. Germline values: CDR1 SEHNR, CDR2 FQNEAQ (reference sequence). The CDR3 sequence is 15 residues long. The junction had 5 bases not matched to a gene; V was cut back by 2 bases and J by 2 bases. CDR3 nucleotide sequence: TGTGCCAGCAGCTTACAGGGGGATGAGAACTATGGCTACACCTTC. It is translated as CASSLQGDENYGYTF.

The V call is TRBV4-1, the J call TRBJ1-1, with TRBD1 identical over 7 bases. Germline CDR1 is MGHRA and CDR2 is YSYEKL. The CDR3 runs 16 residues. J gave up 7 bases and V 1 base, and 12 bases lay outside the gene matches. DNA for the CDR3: TGCGCCAGCAGCCAAGTTATAAGGACAGGCCCTCTTGAAGCTTTCTTT. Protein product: CASSQVIRTGPLEAFF.

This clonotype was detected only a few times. DNA of the CDR3: TGTGCCAGCAGCTTAGCGCGGACAGGGTTAGAGACCCAGTACTTC. Its protein product is CASSLARTGLETQYF. The rearrangement links TRBV7-2 to TRBJ2-5; 8 bases fit TRBD1. This CDR3 is built from 15 residues. Germline trimming cut 0 bases from V and 4 bases from J; bases unmatched to any gene: 4. Germline loops: CDR1 SGHTA, CDR2 FQGNSA.

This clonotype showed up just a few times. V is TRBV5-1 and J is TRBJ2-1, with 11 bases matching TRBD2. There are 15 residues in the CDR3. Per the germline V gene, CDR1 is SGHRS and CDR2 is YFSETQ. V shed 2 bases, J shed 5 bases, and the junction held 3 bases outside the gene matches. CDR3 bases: TGCGCCAGCAGCTTCCTAGCGGGGGGTGACAATGAGCAGTTCTTC. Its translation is CASSFLAGGDNEQFF.

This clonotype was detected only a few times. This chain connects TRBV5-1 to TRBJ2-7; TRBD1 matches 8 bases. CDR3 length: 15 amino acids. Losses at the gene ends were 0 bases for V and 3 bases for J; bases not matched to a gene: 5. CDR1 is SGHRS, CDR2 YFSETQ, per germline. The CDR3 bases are TGCGCCAGCAGCTTGGAAGGACAGGGCTACTACGAGCAGTACTTC. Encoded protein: CASSLEGQGYYEQYF. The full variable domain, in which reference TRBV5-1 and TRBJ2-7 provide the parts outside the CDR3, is KAGVTQTPRYLIKTRGQQVTLSCSPISGHRSVSWYQQTPGQGLQFLFEYFSETQRNKGNFPGRFSGRQFSNSRSEMNVSTLELGDSALYLCASSLEGQGYYEQYFGPGTRLTVT.

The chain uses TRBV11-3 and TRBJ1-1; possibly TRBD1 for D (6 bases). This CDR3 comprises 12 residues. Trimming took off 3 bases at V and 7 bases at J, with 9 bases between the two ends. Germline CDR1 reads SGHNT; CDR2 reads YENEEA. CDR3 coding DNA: TGTGCCAGCAGCTTCCCGACAGGTGAAGCTTTCTTT. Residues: CASSFPTGEAFF.

The CDR3 DNA sequence: TGCAGTGCTCCCTACCGGGACAGGGGCGAGGGCTATGGCTACACCTTC. It specifies CSAPYRDRGEGYGYTF. This chain links TRBV20-1 with TRBJ1-2, with 10 bases fitting TRBD1. The CDR3 is made up of 16 amino acids. Looked up from germline, CDR1 is DFQATT and CDR2 is SNEGSKA (reference sequence). J was trimmed by 4 bases and V by 5 bases; bases with no gene match: 13.

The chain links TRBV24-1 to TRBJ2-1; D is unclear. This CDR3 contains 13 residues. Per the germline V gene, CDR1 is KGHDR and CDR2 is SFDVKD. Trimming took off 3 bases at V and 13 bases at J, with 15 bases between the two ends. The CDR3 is CATSDLPAGLQFF. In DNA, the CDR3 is TGTGCCACCAGTGATCTCCCCGCCGGGTTACAGTTCTTC.

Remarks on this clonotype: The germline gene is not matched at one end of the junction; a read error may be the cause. The CDR3 DNA is TGCAGTGCCCACACAGGGAACTCACCCCCCCACTTT. This encodes CSAHTGNSPPHF. The V and J genes are TRBV20-1 and TRBJ1-6, with a weak D call TRBD1 (6 bases). This CDR3 has 12 residues. The V gene's germline CDR1 is DFQATT and CDR2 SNEGSKA (reference sequence).

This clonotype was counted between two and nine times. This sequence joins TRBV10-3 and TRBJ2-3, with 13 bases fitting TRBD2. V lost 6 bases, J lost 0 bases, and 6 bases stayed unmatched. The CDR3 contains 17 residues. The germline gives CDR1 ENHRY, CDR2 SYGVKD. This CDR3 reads CAISPGTSGVSTDTQYF. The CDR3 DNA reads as TGTGCCATCAGCCCCGGGACTAGCGGGGTTAGCACAGATACGCAGTATTTT.

CDR3 amino acids: CASSFYGGELAFPDTQYF. CDR3 nucleotide sequence: TGCGCCAGCAGCTTCTATGGCGGTGAACTCGCTTTTCCAGATACGCAGTATTTT. The chain combines TRBV5-1 with TRBJ2-3; no reliable D call. CDR1 and CDR2 (germline): SGHRS, YFSETQ. This CDR3 has 18 amino acids. Trimming took 2 bases from V and 4 from J, leaving 23 bases between them.

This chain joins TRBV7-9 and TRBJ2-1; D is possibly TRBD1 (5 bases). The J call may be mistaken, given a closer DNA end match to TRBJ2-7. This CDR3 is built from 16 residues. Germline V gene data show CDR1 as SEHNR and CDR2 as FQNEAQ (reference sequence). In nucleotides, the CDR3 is TGTGCCAGCAGCTTGGGTCGACAGACCTCCTACAATGAGCAGTACTTC. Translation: CASSLGRQTSYNEQYF.

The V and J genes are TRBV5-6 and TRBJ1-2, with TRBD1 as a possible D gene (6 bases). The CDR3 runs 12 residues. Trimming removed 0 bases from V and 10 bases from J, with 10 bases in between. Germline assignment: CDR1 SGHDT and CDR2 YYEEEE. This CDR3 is CASSLDRDDYTF. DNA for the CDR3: TGTGCCAGCAGCTTGGACAGGGATGACTACACCTTC.

CDR3 sequence reads: CATSDPGLAGSTDTQYF. Written as DNA, the CDR3 is TGTGCCACCAGTGATCCGGGACTAGCGGGGAGCACAGATACGCAGTATTTT. The V and J genes are TRBV24-1 and TRBJ2-3; 13 positions agree with TRBD2. From germline, CDR1 is KGHDR and CDR2 SFDVKD. The CDR3 is 17 amino acids. With V trimmed by 3 bases and J by 0 bases, 2 bases remained unmatched.

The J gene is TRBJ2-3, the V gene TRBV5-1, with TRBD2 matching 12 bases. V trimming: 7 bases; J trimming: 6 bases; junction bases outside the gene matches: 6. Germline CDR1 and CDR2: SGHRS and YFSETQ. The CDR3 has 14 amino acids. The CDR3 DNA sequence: TGCGCCAGCGCTAGCGGGGGGGCCAGTGATACGCAGTATTTT. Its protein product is CASASGGASDTQYF.

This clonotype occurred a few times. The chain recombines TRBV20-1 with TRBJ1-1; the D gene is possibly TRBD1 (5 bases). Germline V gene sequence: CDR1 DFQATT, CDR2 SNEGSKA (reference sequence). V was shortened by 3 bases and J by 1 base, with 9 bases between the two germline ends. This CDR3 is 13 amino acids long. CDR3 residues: CSASGHSNTEAFF. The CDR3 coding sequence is TGCAGTGCTAGCGGACACTCGAACACTGAAGCTTTCTTT.

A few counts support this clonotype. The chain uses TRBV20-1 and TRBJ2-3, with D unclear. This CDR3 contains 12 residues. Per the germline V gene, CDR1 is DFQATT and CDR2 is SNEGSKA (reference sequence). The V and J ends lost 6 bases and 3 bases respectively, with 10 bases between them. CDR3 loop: CSAMTVTDTQYF. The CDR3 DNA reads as TGCAGTGCCATGACCGTGACAGATACGCAGTATTTT.

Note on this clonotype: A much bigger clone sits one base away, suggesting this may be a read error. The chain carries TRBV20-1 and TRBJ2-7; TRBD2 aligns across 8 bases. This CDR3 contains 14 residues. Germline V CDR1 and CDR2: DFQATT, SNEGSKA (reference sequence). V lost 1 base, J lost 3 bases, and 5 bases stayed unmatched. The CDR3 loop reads CSARAPGLDYEQYF. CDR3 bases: TGCAGTGCTAGAGCCCCGGGACTAGACTACGAGCAGTACTTC.

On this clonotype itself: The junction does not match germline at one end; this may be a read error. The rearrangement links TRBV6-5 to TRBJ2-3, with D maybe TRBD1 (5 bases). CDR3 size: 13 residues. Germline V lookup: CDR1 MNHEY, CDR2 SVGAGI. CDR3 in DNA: TGTGCCAACAGTAGGACACCCACAGATACGCAGTATTTT. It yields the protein CANSRTPTDTQYF.

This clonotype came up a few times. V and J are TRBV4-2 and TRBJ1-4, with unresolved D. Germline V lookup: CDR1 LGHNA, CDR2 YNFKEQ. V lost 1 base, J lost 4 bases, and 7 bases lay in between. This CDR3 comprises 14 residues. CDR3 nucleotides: TGTGCCAGCAGCCAAGGTCGGGATAATGAAAAACTGTTTTTT. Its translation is CASSQGRDNEKLFF.

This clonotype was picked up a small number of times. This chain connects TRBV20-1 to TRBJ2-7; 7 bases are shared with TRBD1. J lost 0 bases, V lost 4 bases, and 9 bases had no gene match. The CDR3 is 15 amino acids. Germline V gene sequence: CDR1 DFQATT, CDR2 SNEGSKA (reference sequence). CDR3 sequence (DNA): TGCAGTGCTAAGAACAGGGGTTCGAGCTCCTACGAGCAGTACTTC. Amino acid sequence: CSAKNRGSSSYEQYF.

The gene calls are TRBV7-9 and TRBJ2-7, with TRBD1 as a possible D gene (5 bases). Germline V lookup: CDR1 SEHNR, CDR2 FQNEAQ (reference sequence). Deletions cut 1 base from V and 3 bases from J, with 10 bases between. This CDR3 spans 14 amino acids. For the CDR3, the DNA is TGTGCCAGCAGCTTAGTCGACAGCAACTACGAGCAGTACTTC. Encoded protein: CASSLVDSNYEQYF.

The CDR3 DNA follows: TGTGCCAGCACCCAAAGGGCCAGGGGAAGGGACGAGCAGTACTTC. This sequence encodes CASTQRARGRDEQYF. The chain links TRBV6-2 or TRBV6-3 to TRBJ2-7; the D gene is possibly TRBD1 (6 bases). V gave up 7 bases and J gave up 5 bases, with 21 bases separating them. The germline V gene encodes CDR1 MNHEY and CDR2 SVGEGT. The CDR3 has 15 residues.